The entry that follows covers one T cell receptor beta chain sequence. Its antigen is undetermined. The sample originates from a study of cytomegalovirus exposure and HLA in healthy donors. Study-wide points: The study listed 150 to 200 cytomegalovirus-associated TCR beta chains.

The table came from immunoSEQ multiplex PCR; TCRdb's copy has only in-frame clones and leaves some out. The table lists some 340,000 clones, around 87% of them singletons. V was trimmed by 4 bases and J by 9 bases, leaving 10 bases between them. The CDR3 is 12 amino acids. Germline CDR1 reads MGHRA; CDR2 reads YSYEKL. This TCR came from a woman in her twenties or thirties in good health and CMV-seropositive. This chain uses TRBV4-1 with TRBJ2-1; D gene unclear. The sample comprised PBMCs. The CDR3 coding sequence is TGCGCCAGCAGCCCAGACTCTGGTGAGCAGTTCTTC. It encodes CASSPDSGEQFF.